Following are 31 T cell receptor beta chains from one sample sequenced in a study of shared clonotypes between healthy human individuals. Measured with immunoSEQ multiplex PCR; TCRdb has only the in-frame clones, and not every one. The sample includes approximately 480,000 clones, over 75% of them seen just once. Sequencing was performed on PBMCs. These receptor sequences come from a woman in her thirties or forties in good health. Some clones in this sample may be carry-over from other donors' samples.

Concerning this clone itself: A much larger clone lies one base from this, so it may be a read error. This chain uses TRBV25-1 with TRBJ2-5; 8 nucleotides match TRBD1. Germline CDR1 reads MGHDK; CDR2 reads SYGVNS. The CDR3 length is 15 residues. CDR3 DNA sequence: TGTGCCAGCAGTGAAGGCCAGGGGGCCGAAGAGGCCCAGTACTTC. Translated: CASSEGQGAEEAQYF.

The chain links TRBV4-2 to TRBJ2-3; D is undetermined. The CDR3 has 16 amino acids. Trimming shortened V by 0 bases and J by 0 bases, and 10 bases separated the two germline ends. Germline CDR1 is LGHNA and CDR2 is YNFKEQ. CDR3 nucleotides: TGTGCCAGCAGCCAAGATCGGCGGCAGAGCACAGATACGCAGTATTTT. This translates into CASSQDRRQSTDTQYF.

The CDR3 here is CASSLTSFTEAFF. CDR3 bases: TGTGCCAGCAGTTTAACCTCTTTCACTGAAGCTTTCTTT. The chain joins TRBV27 to TRBJ1-1; D unresolved. CDR1 and CDR2 from the germline V gene are MNHEY and SMNVEV (reference sequence). V lost 2 bases to trimming and J lost 4 bases, with 8 bases between them. This CDR3 spans 13 amino acids.

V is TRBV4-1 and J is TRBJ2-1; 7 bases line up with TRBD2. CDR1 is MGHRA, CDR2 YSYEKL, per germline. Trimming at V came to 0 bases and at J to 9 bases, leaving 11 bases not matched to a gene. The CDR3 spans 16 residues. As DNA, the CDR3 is TGCGCCAGCAGCCAAGAAGAGACTAGCCCGCCCCGTGAGCAGTTCTTC. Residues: CASSQEETSPPREQFF.

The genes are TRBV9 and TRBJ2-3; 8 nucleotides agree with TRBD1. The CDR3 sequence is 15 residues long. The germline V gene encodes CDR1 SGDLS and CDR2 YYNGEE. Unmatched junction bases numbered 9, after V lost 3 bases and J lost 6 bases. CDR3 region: CASSAWTGLGDTQYF. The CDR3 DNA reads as TGTGCCAGCAGCGCCTGGACAGGGTTAGGGGATACGCAGTATTTT.

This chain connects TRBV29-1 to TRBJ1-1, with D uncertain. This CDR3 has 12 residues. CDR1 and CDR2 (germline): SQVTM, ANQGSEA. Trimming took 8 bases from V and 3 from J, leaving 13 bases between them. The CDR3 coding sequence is TGCAGCTCGGGGAGGAGGGACACTGAAGCTTTCTTT. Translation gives CSSGRRDTEAFF.

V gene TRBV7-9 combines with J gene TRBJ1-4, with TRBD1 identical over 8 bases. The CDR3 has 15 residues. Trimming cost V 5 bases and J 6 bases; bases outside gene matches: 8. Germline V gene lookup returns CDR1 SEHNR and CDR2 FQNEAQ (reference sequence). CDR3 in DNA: TGTGCCAGCAGCCAAGATCCAGGGGGCGATGAAAAACTGTTTTTT. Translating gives CASSQDPGGDEKLFF. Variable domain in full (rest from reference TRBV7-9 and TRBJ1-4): DTGVSQNPRHKITKRGQNVTFRCDPISEHNRLYWYRQTLGQGPEFLTYFQNEAQLEKSRLLSDRFSAERPKGSFSTLEIQRTEQGDSAMYLCASSQDPGGDEKLFFGSGTQLSVL.

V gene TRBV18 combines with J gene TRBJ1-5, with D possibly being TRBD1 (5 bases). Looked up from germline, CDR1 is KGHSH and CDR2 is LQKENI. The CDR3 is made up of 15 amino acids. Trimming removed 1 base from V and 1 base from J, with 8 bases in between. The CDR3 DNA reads TGTGCCAGCTCACCACAGGGACCGAGCAATCAGCCCCAGCATTTT. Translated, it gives CASSPQGPSNQPQHF.

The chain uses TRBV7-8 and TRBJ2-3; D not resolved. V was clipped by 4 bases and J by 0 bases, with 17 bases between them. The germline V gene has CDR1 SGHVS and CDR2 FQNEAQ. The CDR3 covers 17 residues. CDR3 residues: CASSSLTSTLSTDTQYF. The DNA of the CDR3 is TGTGCCAGCAGCTCCTTGACCTCGACTTTGAGCACAGATACGCAGTATTTT.

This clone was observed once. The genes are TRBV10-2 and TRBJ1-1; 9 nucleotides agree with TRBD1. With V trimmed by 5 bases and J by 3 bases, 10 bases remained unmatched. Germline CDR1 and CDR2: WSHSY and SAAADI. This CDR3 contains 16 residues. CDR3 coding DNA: TGCGCCAGCAGTAAGCACAGGGGGCTTTTGGACACTGAAGCTTTCTTT. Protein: CASSKHRGLLDTEAFF.

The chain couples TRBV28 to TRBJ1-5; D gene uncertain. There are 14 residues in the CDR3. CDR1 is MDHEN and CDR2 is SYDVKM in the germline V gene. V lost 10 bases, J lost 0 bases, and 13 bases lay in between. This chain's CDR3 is CATRRAYSNQPQHF. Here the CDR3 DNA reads TGTGCCACCCGACGGGCTTATAGCAATCAGCCCCAGCATTTT.

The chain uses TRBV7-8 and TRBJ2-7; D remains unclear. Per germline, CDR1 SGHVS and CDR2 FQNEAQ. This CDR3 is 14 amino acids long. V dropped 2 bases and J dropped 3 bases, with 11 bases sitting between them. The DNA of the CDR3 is TGTGCCAGCAGCTTAAACGGCGTGAGCTACGAGCAGTACTTC. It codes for CASSLNGVSYEQYF.

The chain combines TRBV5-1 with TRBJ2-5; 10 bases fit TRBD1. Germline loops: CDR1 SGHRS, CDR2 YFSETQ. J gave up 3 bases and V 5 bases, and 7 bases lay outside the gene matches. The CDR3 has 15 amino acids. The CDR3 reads CASRYTGTGEETQYF. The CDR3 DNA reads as TGCGCCAGCAGATATACCGGGACAGGGGAAGAGACCCAGTACTTC.

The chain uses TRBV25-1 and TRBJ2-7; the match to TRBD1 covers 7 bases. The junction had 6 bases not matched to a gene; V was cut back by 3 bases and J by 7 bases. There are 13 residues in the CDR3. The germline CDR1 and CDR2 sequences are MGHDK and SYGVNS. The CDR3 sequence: CASSDHRGLEQYF. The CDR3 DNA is TGTGCCAGCAGTGATCACAGGGGTTTGGAGCAGTACTTC.

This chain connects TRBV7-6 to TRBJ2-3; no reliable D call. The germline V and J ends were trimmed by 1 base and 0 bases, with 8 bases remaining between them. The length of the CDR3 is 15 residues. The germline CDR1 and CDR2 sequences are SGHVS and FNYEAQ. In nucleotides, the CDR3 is TGTGCCAGCAGCTTAGGGTCCATTAGCACAGATACGCAGTATTTT. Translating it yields CASSLGSISTDTQYF.

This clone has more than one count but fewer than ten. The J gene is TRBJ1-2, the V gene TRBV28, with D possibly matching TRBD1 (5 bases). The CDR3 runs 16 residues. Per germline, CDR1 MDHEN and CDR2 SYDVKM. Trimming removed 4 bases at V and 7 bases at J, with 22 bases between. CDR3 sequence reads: CASSYITLEQGTGYTF. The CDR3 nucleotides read TGTGCCAGCAGTTACATCACATTAGAGCAGGGAACTGGCTACACCTTC.

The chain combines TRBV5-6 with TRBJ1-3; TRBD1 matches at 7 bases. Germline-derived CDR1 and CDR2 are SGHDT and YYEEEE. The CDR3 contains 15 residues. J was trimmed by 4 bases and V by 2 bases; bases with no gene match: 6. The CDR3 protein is CASSFRGGAGNTIYF. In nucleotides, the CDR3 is TGTGCCAGCAGCTTCAGAGGGGGCGCGGGAAACACCATATATTTT. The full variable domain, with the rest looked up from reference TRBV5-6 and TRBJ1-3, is DAGVTQSPTHLIKTRGQQVTLRCSPKSGHDTVSWYQQALGQGPQFIFQYYEEEERQRGNFPDRFSGHQFPNYSSELNVNALLLGDSALYLCASSFRGGAGNTIYFGEGSWLTVV.

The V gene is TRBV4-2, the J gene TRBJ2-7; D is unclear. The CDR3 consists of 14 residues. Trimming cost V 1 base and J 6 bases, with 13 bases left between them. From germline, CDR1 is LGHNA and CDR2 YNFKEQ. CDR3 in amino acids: CASSQGGPSGEQYF. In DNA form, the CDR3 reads TGTGCCAGCAGCCAAGGTGGGCCGTCAGGCGAGCAGTACTTC.

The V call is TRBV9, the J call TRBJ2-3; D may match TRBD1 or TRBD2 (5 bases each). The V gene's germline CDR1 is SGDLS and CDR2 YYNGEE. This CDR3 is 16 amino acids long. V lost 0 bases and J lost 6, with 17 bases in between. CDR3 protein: CASSVGGYGGTDTQYF. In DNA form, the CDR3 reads TGTGCCAGCAGCGTAGGGGGTTATGGGGGAACTGATACGCAGTATTTT.

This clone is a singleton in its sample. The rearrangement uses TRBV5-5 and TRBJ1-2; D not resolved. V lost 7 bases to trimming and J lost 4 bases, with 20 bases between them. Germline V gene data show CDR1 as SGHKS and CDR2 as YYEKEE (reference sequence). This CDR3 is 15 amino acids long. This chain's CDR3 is CASWQYSRKTYGYTF. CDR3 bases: TGTGCCAGCTGGCAATATTCGCGAAAGACCTATGGCTACACCTTC.

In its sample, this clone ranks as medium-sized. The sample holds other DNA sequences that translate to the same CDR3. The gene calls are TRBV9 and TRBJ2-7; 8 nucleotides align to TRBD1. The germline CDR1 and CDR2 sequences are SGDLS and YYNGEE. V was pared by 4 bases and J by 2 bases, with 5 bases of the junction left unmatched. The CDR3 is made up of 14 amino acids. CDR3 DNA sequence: TGTGCCAGCAGCACACAGGGGGTACCCTACGAGCAGTACTTC. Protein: CASSTQGVPYEQYF.

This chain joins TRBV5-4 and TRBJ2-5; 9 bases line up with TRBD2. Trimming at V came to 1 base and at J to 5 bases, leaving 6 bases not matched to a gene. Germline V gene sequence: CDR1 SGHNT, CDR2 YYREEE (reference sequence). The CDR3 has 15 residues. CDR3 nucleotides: TGTGCCAGCAGCTTGTTTGGCGGGAGGGGTGAGACCCAGTACTTC. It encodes CASSLFGGRGETQYF.

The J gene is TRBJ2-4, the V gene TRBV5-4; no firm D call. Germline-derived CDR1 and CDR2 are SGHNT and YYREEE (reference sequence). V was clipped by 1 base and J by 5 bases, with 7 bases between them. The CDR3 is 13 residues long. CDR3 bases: TGTGCCAGCAGCTTGTGGAGAGAAAACATTCAGTACTTC. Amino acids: CASSLWRENIQYF.

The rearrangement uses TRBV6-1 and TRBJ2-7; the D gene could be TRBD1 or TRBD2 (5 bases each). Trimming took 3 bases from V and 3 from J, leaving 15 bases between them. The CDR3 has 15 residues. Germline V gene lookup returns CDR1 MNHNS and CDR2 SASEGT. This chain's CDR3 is CASSESSLGGYEQYF. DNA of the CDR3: TGTGCCAGCAGTGAGAGCAGCCTTGGGGGCTACGAGCAGTACTTC.

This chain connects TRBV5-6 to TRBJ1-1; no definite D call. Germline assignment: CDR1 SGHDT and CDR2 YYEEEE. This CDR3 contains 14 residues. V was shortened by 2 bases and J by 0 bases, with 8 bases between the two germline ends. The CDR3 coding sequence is TGTGCCAGCAGCTTCTTCACCCTGAACACTGAAGCTTTCTTT. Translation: CASSFFTLNTEAFF.

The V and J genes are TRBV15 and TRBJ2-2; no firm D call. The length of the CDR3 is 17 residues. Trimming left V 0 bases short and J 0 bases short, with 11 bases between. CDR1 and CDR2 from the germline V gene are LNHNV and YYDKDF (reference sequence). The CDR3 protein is CATSRDLPGSNTGELFF. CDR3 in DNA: TGTGCCACCAGCAGAGATTTACCGGGTTCGAACACCGGGGAGCTGTTTTTT.

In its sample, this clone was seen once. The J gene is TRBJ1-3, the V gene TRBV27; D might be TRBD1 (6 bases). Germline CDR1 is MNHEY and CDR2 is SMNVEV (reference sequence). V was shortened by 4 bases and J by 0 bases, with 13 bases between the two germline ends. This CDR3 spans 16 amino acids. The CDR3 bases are TGTGCCAGCAGTTCCCGACCAGGGGCCTCTGGAAACACCATATATTTT. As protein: CASSSRPGASGNTIYF.

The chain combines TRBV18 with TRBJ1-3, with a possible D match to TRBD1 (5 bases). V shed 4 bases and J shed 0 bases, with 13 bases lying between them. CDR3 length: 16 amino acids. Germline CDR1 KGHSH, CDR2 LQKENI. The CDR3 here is CASSLGRAASGNTIYF. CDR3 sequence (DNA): TGTGCCAGCTCACTGGGGCGCGCGGCCTCTGGAAACACCATATATTTT.

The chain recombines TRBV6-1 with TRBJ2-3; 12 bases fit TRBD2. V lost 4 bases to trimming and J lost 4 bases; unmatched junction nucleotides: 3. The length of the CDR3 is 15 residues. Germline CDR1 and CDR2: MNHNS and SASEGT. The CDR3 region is CASSGRLAGADTQYF. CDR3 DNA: TGTGCCAGCAGTGGGCGACTAGCGGGAGCAGATACGCAGTATTTT.

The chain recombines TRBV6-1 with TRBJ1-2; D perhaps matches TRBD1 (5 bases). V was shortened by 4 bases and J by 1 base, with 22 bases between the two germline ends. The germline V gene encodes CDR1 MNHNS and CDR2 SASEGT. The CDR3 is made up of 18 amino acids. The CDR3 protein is CASSAPWGDARHNYGYTF. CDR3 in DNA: TGTGCCAGCAGTGCTCCCTGGGGGGACGCTCGTCATAACTATGGCTACACCTTC.

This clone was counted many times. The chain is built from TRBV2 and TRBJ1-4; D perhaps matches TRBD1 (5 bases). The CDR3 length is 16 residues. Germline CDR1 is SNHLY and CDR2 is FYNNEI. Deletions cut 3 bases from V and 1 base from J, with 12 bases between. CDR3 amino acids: CASSESGARTNEKLFF. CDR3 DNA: TGTGCCAGCAGTGAGTCCGGGGCGCGAACTAATGAAAAACTGTTTTTT.